The 23 T cell receptor beta chains presented below share a single source sample, sequenced in a study of prognosis after radiotherapy for stage I lung cancer. Multiplex PCR in two rounds served to amplify TCR beta CDR3 from genomic DNA. Primers (each specific to one TRBV or TRBJ gene) were used in first-round PCR. Each CDR3 protein is one row after TCRdb ran MiXCR on the multiplex PCR reads. The sample has roughly 26,000 distinct CDR3 sequences; about 30% are singletons. Sequenced here: PBMCs, sampled before or after stereotactic body radiation therapy (not recorded which). The source of these receptors is a donor aged 50 or older with non-small cell lung cancer.

This clonotype was detected many times. CDR3 sequence reads: CASSLERGPSETQYF. The CDR3 DNA reads as TGTGCCAGCAGCTTAGAGAGGGGCCCCTCTGAGACCCAGTACTTC. The chain employs TRBV7-8 and TRBJ2-5; either TRBD1 or TRBD2 may fit D (5 bases each). Germline CDR1 and CDR2: SGHVS and FQNEAQ. Trimming pared 1 base from V and 5 bases from J, leaving 14 bases between. The CDR3 consists of 15 residues.

This clonotype was seen ten or more times. The chain employs TRBV28 and TRBJ2-3, with D perhaps being TRBD1 or TRBD2 (6 bases each). V lost 10 bases, J lost 4 bases, and 18 bases lay in between. Germline V gene lookup returns CDR1 MDHEN and CDR2 SYDVKM. This CDR3 has 14 amino acids. CDR3 sequence (DNA): TGTGCCACCACAGGGACTCCCCGACCAGATACGCAGTATTTT. Translated: CATTGTPRPDTQYF.

This chain links TRBV7-9 with TRBJ1-2; 9 bases are a match to TRBD1. The CDR3 sequence is 14 residues long. Germline-derived CDR1 and CDR2 are SEHNR and FQNEAQ (reference sequence). Trimming took 1 base from V and 6 from J; bases not matched to a gene: 3. The CDR3 sequence: CASSLDRGHDGYTF. In DNA form, the CDR3 reads TGTGCCAGCAGCTTAGACAGGGGGCACGATGGCTACACCTTC. Together with reference TRBV7-9 and TRBJ1-2, the CDR3 gives the full variable domain: DTGVSQNPRHKITKRGQNVTFRCDPISEHNRLYWYRQTLGQGPEFLTYFQNEAQLEKSRLLSDRFSAERPKGSFSTLEIQRTEQGDSAMYLCASSLDRGHDGYTFGSGTRLTVV.

Ten or more counts support this clonotype. The chain employs TRBV28 and TRBJ1-2, with a tentative D call TRBD1 (5 bases). V dropped 8 bases and J dropped 2 bases, with 15 bases sitting between them. Germline loops: CDR1 MDHEN, CDR2 SYDVKM. This CDR3 spans 14 amino acids. The CDR3 sequence is CASFSLGENYGYTF. CDR3 in DNA: TGTGCCAGCTTCTCTCTGGGGGAGAACTATGGCTACACCTTC.

As to this clonotype: This may come from a read error, since a much larger clone is one base off. The chain recombines TRBV7-9 with TRBJ2-2; possible D gene TRBD2, 6 bases. Germline V lookup: CDR1 SEHNR, CDR2 FQNEAQ (reference sequence). CDR3 size: 18 residues. The CDR3 region is CASSFFFGRGRGTWELFF. CDR3 nucleotide sequence: TGTGCCAGCAGCTTTTTCTTTGGTCGGGGGAGAGGCACCTGGGAGCTGTTTTTT.

This clonotype occurred many times. The chain links TRBV5-1 to TRBJ2-2; D not certain. Per the germline V gene, CDR1 is SGHRS and CDR2 is YFSETQ. This CDR3 has 12 amino acids. V lost 6 bases and J lost 5, with 8 bases in between. The CDR3 sequence is CASTDLTGELFF. In DNA, the CDR3 is TGCGCCAGCACGGACCTAACCGGGGAGCTGTTTTTT. Together with reference TRBV5-1 and TRBJ2-2, the CDR3 gives the full variable domain: KAGVTQTPRYLIKTRGQQVTLSCSPISGHRSVSWYQQTPGQGLQFLFEYFSETQRNKGNFPGRFSGRQFSNSRSEMNVSTLELGDSALYLCASTDLTGELFFGEGSRLTVL.

This clonotype was detected a few times. A much bigger clone sits one base away, suggesting this may be a read error. The rearrangement links TRBV28 to TRBJ2-3, with TRBD1 matching 8 bases. With 7 bases clipped from V and 6 bases from J, the junction kept 12 bases outside the gene matches. The CDR3 has 15 amino acids. Germline-derived CDR1 and CDR2 are MDHEN and SYDVKM. DNA for the CDR3: TGTGCCAGCATGTCTCTCGGGACAGGTGAGGATACGCAGTATTTT. Translating gives CASMSLGTGEDTQYF.

Many counts were recorded for this clonotype. This chain uses TRBV5-5 with TRBJ2-7; 11 bases are a match to TRBD2. The V gene's germline CDR1 is SGHKS and CDR2 YYEKEE (reference sequence). J lost 4 bases, V lost 2 bases, and 5 bases had no gene match. CDR3 length: 15 residues. The CDR3, as DNA: TGTGCCAGCAGCTTCGTAGCGGGAGGGCATTACGAGCAGTACTTC. This codes for CASSFVAGGHYEQYF.

This clonotype was picked up many times. The V call is TRBV14, the J call TRBJ2-7; weak D call: TRBD1 (6 bases). This CDR3 has 14 residues. Trimming cost V 4 bases and J 7 bases, with 17 bases left between them. Germline V lookup: CDR1 SGHDN, CDR2 FVKESK. CDR3 in amino acids: CASSRIMTGGEQYF. The CDR3 nucleotides read TGTGCCAGCAGCCGGATTATGACAGGTGGGGAGCAGTACTTC.

This clonotype was counted ten times or more. The V call is TRBV3-1, the J call TRBJ2-5; TRBD2 matches 13 bases. This CDR3 has 20 residues. V lost 1 base to trimming and J lost 4 bases; unmatched junction nucleotides: 15. The germline V gene encodes CDR1 LGHDT and CDR2 YNNKEL (reference sequence). CDR3 sequence: CASSQVAGGRLAGGRETQYF. The CDR3 nucleotides read TGTGCCAGCAGCCAAGTGGCTGGAGGGCGACTAGCGGGGGGTAGAGAGACCCAGTACTTC.

The sample holds many counts of this clonotype. V is TRBV6-1 and J is TRBJ2-1, with D uncertain. V was pared by 3 bases and J by 9 bases, with 6 bases between. The CDR3 is 11 residues long. The germline CDR1 and CDR2 sequences are MNHNS and SASEGT. CDR3 bases: TGTGCCAGCAGTGACTTCACTGAGCAGTTCTTC. This sequence encodes CASSDFTEQFF.

The chain combines TRBV20-1 with TRBJ1-5; the D gene is possibly TRBD1 (5 bases). Germline V gene data show CDR1 as DFQATT and CDR2 as SNEGSKA (reference sequence). Trimming took 3 bases from V and 4 from J, leaving 13 bases between them. The CDR3 length is 14 residues. Here the CDR3 DNA reads TGCAGTGCTAGGCTCTACTCAGGGAATCAGCCCCAGCATTTT. This codes for CSARLYSGNQPQHF.

This clonotype has more than one count but fewer than ten. Just one base apart from a much larger clone, this may be a read error. V and J are TRBV6-1 and TRBJ1-2, with D hard to call. V was trimmed by 10 bases and J by 8 bases, leaving 17 bases between them. Per germline, CDR1 MNHNS and CDR2 SASEGT. This CDR3 is 12 amino acids long. The DNA for the CDR3 is TGTGCCACCCTCGGAGACGTAGACGGCTACACCTTC. It encodes CATLGDVDGYTF.

This clonotype was recorded many times. The gene calls are TRBV18 and TRBJ1-2, with a tentative D call TRBD1 (5 bases). V gave up 5 bases and J gave up 4 bases, with 20 bases separating them. CDR3 length: 16 residues. Germline V gene lookup returns CDR1 KGHSH and CDR2 LQKENI. The CDR3 nucleotides are TGTGCCAGCTCAGCCGACAGAGTTTTTGTTGCCTATGGCTACACCTTC. Protein sequence: CASSADRVFVAYGYTF. The full variable domain, with the rest looked up from reference TRBV18 and TRBJ1-2, is NAGVMQNPRHLVRRRGQEARLRCSPMKGHSHVYWYRQLPEEGLKFMVYLQKENIIDESGMPKERFSAEFPKEGPSILRIQQVVRGDSAAYFCASSADRVFVAYGYTFGSGTRLTVV.

This clonotype showed up many times. V is TRBV12-3 or TRBV12-4 and J is TRBJ2-5, with D perhaps TRBD2 (6 bases). V was trimmed by 6 bases and J by 5 bases, leaving 19 bases between them. The CDR3 runs to 15 residues. CDR3: CASSLLARSYETQYF. The CDR3 DNA is TGTGCCAGCAGCCTACTAGCTCGATCTTATGAGACCCAGTACTTC.

In its sample, this clonotype was seen a few times. V usage is TRBV18 and J usage is TRBJ1-1; D is possibly TRBD1 (6 bases). CDR1 and CDR2 (germline): KGHSH, LQKENI. V lost 3 bases, J lost 1 base, and 15 bases lay in between. This CDR3 is 16 amino acids long. This CDR3 reads CASSPPSQGSNTEAFF. The CDR3 DNA sequence: TGTGCCAGCTCACCGCCATCACAGGGATCGAACACTGAAGCTTTCTTT.

This chain connects TRBV28 to TRBJ2-2; no firm D call. Germline values: CDR1 MDHEN, CDR2 SYDVKM. V lost 3 bases and J 3 bases, leaving 11 bases between the germline ends. This CDR3 has 15 residues. Here the CDR3 DNA reads TGTGCCAGCAGTTTTTGGAACATCGACACCGGGGAGCTGTTTTTT. Its translation: CASSFWNIDTGELFF.

There are many counts of this clonotype. The chain uses TRBV2 and TRBJ2-3; 13 nucleotides match TRBD2. Germline V gene data show CDR1 as SNHLY and CDR2 as FYNNEI. Germline trimming cut 5 bases from V and 7 bases from J; bases unmatched to any gene: 6. The CDR3 length is 15 residues. CDR3 region: CASSPEGTSGNTQYF. The CDR3 DNA reads TGTGCCAGCAGTCCCGAGGGGACTAGCGGGAATACGCAGTATTTT.

To note about this clonotype: This may arise from a read error, as a much more abundant clone is one base away. The rearrangement joins TRBV6-5 to TRBJ2-5; 8 bases line up with TRBD2. Germline V gene data show CDR1 as MNHEY and CDR2 as SVGAGI. This CDR3 region has 16 residues. Germline trimming cut 1 base from V and 3 bases from J; bases unmatched to any gene: 7. Here the CDR3 reads CASSYWTSWREETQYF. As DNA, the CDR3 is TGTGCCAGCAGTTACTGGACTAGCTGGAGGGAAGAGACCCAGTACTTC.

This clonotype appeared many times. This chain joins TRBV10-2 and TRBJ2-2; 10 bases agree with TRBD1. This CDR3 region has 14 residues. Germline CDR1 and CDR2: WSHSY and SAAADI. Trimming took 8 bases from V and 5 from J; bases not matched to a gene: 5. CDR3 region: CASCPGQGTGELFF. In nucleotides, the CDR3 is TGCGCCAGCTGTCCGGGACAGGGGACCGGGGAGCTGTTTTTT.

The CDR3 DNA follows: TGTGCCAGCAGTTACTTCCCGGGGCCTTGGGACTATCGGGGGTTCTTCCGGGAGACCCAGTACTTC. This translates into CASSYFPGPWDYRGFFRETQYF. The chain employs TRBV6-5 and TRBJ2-5, with 7 bases identical to TRBD2. The CDR3 covers 22 residues. Losses at the gene ends were 1 base for V and 5 bases for J; bases not matched to a gene: 28. Per the germline V gene, CDR1 is MNHEY and CDR2 is SVGAGI.

This clonotype was counted ten times or more. The chain joins TRBV5-1 to TRBJ1-1; TRBD1 aligns across 7 bases. Germline V lookup: CDR1 SGHRS, CDR2 YFSETQ. This CDR3 comprises 14 residues. V lost 0 bases and J lost 3; bases outside the gene matches: 2. This CDR3 reads CASSLGQGYTEAFF. Written as DNA, the CDR3 is TGCGCCAGCAGCTTGGGACAGGGTTACACTGAAGCTTTCTTT.

This clonotype was detected many times. The chain uses TRBV19 and TRBJ1-1; TRBD1 might be the D (6 bases). The CDR3 loop spans 13 amino acids. Germline-derived CDR1 and CDR2 are LNHDA and SQIVND (reference sequence). Trimming took off 4 bases at V and 6 bases at J, with 12 bases between the two ends. The CDR3 loop is CASSTRQEAEAFF. Here the CDR3 DNA reads TGTGCCAGTAGTACAAGACAGGAGGCTGAAGCTTTCTTT.